This TCR beta chain came from a study of cytomegalovirus exposure and HLA in healthy donors. At the level of the study: The approximately 120 validation repertoires used the same platform as the approximately 700 first-cohort repertoires, a later analysis reported. Study-wide findings and caveats: It was reported that the classifier diagnosed cytomegalovirus status with high specificity and sensitivity in both the original and validation cohorts.

The CDR3 has 14 amino acids. CDR1 and CDR2 (germline): MDHEN, SYDVKM. V lost 4 bases to trimming and J lost 4 bases; unmatched junction nucleotides: 6. Sequencing used immunoSEQ multiplex PCR; TCRdb keeps in-frame clones, though not all of them. Of roughly 180,000 clones listed, around four fifths are singletons. Note on this clone: Its specificity is unknown.

The sequenced sample consisted of PBMCs. The receptor comes from a man between 18 and 35 years old in good health and CMV-seropositive. The chain links TRBV28 to TRBJ2-5; 7 positions agree with TRBD1. CDR3 amino acids: CASSSGQVRETQYF. In DNA, the CDR3 is TGTGCCAGCAGTTCCGGACAGGTGCGAGAGACCCAGTACTTC.